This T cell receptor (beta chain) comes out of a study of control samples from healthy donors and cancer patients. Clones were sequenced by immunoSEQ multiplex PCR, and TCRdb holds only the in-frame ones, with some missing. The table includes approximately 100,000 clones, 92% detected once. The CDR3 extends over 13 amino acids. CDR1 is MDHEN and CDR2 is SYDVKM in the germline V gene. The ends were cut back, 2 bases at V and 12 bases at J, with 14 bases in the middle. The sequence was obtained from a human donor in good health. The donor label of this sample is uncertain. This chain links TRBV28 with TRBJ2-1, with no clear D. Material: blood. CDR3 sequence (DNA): TGTGCCAGCAGTTTAAAGCTAAACGTGGCGCAGTTCTTC. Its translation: CASSLKLNVAQFF.